This TCR beta chain was found in a study of blood T cell repertoires in COVID-19. For the study at large: T cells, B-cell-depleted T cells, or PBMCs supplied cDNA or gDNA.

Losses at the gene ends were 5 bases for V and 3 bases for J; bases not matched to a gene: 8. Germline V CDR1 and CDR2: SEHNR, FQNEAQ (reference sequence). The CDR3 is 15 residues long. Methods used by the authors: The assay estimated nucleated cells by amplifying reference gene primers. TCRdb's table, derived via immunoSEQ multiplex PCR, lists solely in-frame clones and lacks some. V and J calls and clone size are copied from that table; D and trimming were computed from the DNA. The sample carries about 260,000 clones, around 88% recorded once. Across about two dozen US areas, participants ranged in age from roughly 18 to 95 years. Assignment of participants to cohorts was predicated upon participant-reported clinical history.

Input material: PBMCs or T cells enriched from blood (not recorded which). This receptor was obtained from a woman aged 40 to 50 with acute COVID-19. This chain links TRBV7-9 with TRBJ2-7, with 9 bases fitting TRBD2. CDR3 sequence: CASSEGASGNYEQYF. The CDR3 DNA is TGTGCCAGCAGCGAAGGCGCTAGCGGGAACTACGAGCAGTACTTC.